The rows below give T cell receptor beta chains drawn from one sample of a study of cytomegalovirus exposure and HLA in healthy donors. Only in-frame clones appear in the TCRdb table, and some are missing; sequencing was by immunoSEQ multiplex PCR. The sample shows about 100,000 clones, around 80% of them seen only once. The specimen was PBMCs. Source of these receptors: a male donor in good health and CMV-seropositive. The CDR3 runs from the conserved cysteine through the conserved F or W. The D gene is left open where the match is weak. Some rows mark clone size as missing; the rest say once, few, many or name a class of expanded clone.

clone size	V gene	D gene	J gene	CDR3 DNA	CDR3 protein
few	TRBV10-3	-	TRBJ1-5	TGTGCCATCAGTGAGTCTACAGACAATCAGCCCCAGCATTTT	CAISESTDNQPQHF
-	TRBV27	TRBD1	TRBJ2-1	TGTGCCAGCAGTTGGGACAGGGAGGGTGAGCAGTTCTTC	CASSWDREGEQFF
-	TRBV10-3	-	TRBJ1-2	TGTGCCATCAGTGACGGTGCGGCTGCTAACTATGGCTACACCTTC	CAISDGAAANYGYTF
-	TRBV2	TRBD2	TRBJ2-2	TGTGCCAGCAAACCGACTAGCACGAACACCGGGGAGCTGTTTTTT	CASKPTSTNTGELFF
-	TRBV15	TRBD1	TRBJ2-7	TGTGCCACCAGCCCCCTGGGACAGGGTAGCTCCTACGAGCAGTACTTC	CATSPLGQGSSYEQYF
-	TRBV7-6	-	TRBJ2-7	TGTGCCAGCAGCTTAATGGCAGAAGAGCAGTACTTC	CASSLMAEEQYF
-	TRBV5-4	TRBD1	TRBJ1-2	TGTGCCAGCAGCTTCGCACCTGGGACAGCTAACTATGGCTACACCTTC	CASSFAPGTANYGYTF
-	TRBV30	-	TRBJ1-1	TGTGCCTGGAGCGCGTTAAGGGGGACTGAAGCTTTCTTT	CAWSALRGTEAFF
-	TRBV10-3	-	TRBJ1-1	TGTGCCATCAGCCGTTCCGGGACAACTAACACTGAAGCTTTCTTT	CAISRSGTTNTEAFF
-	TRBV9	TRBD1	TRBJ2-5	TGTGCCAGCTCCAAAAGGGACAGGGCCGTTGGTCGAGAGACCCAGTACTTC	CASSKRDRAVGRETQYF
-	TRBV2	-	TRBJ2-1	TGTGCCAGCAGGAGTGGGACATCTCACACCTACAATGAGCAGTTCTTC	CASRSGTSHTYNEQFF
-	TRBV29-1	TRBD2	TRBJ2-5	TGCAGCGTTGTGGGGGGGGAGGAGACCCAGTACTTC	CSVVGGEETQYF